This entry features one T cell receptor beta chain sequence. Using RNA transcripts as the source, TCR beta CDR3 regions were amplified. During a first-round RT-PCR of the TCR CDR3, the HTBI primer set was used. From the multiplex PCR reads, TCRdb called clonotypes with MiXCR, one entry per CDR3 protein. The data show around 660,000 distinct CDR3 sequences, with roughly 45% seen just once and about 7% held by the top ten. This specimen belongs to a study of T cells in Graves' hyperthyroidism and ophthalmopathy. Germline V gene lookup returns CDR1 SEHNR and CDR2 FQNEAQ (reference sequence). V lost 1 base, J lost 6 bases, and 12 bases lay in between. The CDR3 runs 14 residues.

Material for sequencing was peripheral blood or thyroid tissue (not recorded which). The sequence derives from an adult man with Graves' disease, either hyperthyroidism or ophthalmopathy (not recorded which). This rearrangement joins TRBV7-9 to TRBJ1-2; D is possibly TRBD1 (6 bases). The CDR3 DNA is TGTGCCAGCAGCTTAGGCGCAGGGGACAATGGCTACACCTTC. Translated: CASSLGAGDNGYTF.